Following are 8 T cell receptor beta chains from one sample sequenced in a study of T cell responses to AZD1222 COVID-19 vaccine. Profiled with immunoSEQ multiplex PCR; TCRdb holds only in-frame clones, not every one. The sample contains 91,000 or so clones, 80% to 95% of which appear only once. Sequenced here: peripheral blood, sampled 28 days after the second AZD1222 dose. These receptors were obtained from an adult who received the AZD1222 COVID-19 vaccine.

The gene calls are TRBV12-3 or TRBV12-4 and TRBJ2-3; 9 positions match TRBD2. Germline trimming cut 6 bases from V and 8 bases from J; bases unmatched to any gene: 3. CDR3 length: 12 residues. CDR3 loop: CASSLSGGTQYF. The CDR3 coding sequence is TGTGCCAGCAGCCTTAGCGGGGGTACGCAGTATTTT.

This clone was counted between two and nine times. V and J are TRBV4-2 and TRBJ2-7; TRBD1 aligns across 11 bases. Germline CDR1 reads LGHNA; CDR2 reads YNFKEQ. This CDR3 is 15 amino acids long. The ends lost 3 bases at V and 0 bases at J; junction bases unmatched: 1. The CDR3 spells CASSQGTGGSYEQYF. In DNA form, the CDR3 reads TGTGCCAGCAGCCAGGGGACAGGGGGCTCCTACGAGCAGTACTTC.

The chain employs TRBV6-1 and TRBJ1-1, with D unclear. CDR3 length: 13 amino acids. Trimming removed 1 base from V and 4 bases from J, with 7 bases in between. CDR1 is MNHNS, CDR2 SASEGT, per germline. The CDR3 protein is CASSEDPGTEAFF. The CDR3 nucleotides read TGTGCCAGCAGTGAAGACCCCGGCACTGAAGCTTTCTTT.

This sequence joins TRBV6-5 and TRBJ1-5; no firm D call. From germline, CDR1 is MNHEY and CDR2 SVGAGI. The CDR3 loop spans 13 amino acids. The V end was cut by 6 bases, the J end by 3 bases, with 9 bases between. The CDR3 spells CASRWSFNQPQHF. The CDR3 DNA is TGTGCCAGCAGGTGGAGCTTCAATCAGCCCCAGCATTTT.

The chain joins TRBV7-3 to TRBJ2-5; D is unresolved. V lost 5 bases and J lost 2, with 12 bases in between. The CDR3 is 14 residues long. CDR1 SGHTA and CDR2 FQGTGA come from the germline V gene. The chain's CDR3 is CASSPLTSQETQYF. The CDR3 region has the DNA TGTGCCAGCAGCCCACTAACCTCACAAGAGACCCAGTACTTC.

The chain recombines TRBV29-1 with TRBJ1-2, with 7 nucleotides matching TRBD1. Germline lookup yields CDR1 SQVTM and CDR2 ANQGSEA. The CDR3 is 12 amino acids. Trimming took 3 bases from V and 7 from J; bases not matched to a gene: 5. CDR3 in DNA: TGCAGCGTTGAGTCGCCAGGGGGTGGCTACACCTTC. It codes for CSVESPGGGYTF. Using reference TRBV29-1 and TRBJ1-2 for the parts outside the CDR3, the full variable domain is SAVISQKPSRDICQRGTSLTIQCQVDSQVTMMFWYRQQPGQSLTLIATANQGSEATYESGFVIDKFPISRPNLTFSTLTVSNMSPEDSSIYLCSVESPGGGYTFGSGTRLTVV.

The J gene is TRBJ2-2, the V gene TRBV11-1; 9 bases are a match to TRBD2. This CDR3 comprises 16 residues. Trimming took 7 bases from V and 6 from J; bases not matched to a gene: 12. Per germline, CDR1 SGHAT and CDR2 FQDESV (reference sequence). The CDR3 is CASTFRGTSLAGELFF. Here the CDR3 DNA reads TGTGCCAGCACCTTCCGGGGGACTAGCTTGGCCGGGGAGCTGTTTTTT.

The chain employs TRBV11-1 and TRBJ1-1; D ambiguous. CDR1 and CDR2 from the germline V gene are SGHAT and FQDESV (reference sequence). The CDR3 loop spans 15 amino acids. The germline V and J ends were trimmed by 5 bases and 1 base, with 14 bases remaining between them. The CDR3 loop reads CASSKIPAQNTEAFF. The CDR3 DNA is TGTGCCAGCAGCAAAATCCCGGCCCAGAACACTGAAGCTTTCTTT.